This TCR beta chain was obtained from a study of CD8 T cells in ankylosing spondylitis. Trimming left V 0 bases short and J 5 bases short, with 9 bases between. The CDR3 consists of 14 residues. CDR1 is SGHRS and CDR2 is YFSETQ in the germline V gene. This clonotype has just a few counts. Its target is not known. Study findings and constraints: Clones tied to disease were said to be significantly enriched in matched ankylosing spondylitis synovial fluid.

Using its own MiXCR run on the 5' RACE reads, TCRdb lists one record per CDR3 protein. The top ten hold roughly 34% of the sample, which has 250,000 or so distinct CDR3 sequences, over 15% seen once. The sequencing input was blood, either unsorted or a sorted T cell fraction (not recorded which). This sequence was found in a male donor with ankylosing spondylitis or in good health (not recorded which). V usage is TRBV5-1 and J usage is TRBJ2-1; no clear D. CDR3 coding DNA: TGCGCCAGCAGCTTGGATGACTTTAACAATGAGCAGTTCTTC. Its protein is CASSLDDFNNEQFF.